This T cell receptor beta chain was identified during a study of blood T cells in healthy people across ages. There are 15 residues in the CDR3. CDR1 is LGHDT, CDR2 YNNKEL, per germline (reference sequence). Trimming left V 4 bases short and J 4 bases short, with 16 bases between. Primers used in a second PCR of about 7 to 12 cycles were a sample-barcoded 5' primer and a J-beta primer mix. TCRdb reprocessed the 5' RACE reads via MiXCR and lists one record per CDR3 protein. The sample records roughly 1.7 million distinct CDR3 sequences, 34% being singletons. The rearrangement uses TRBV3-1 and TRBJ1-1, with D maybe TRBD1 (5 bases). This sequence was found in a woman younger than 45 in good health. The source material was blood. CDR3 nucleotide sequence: TGTGCCAGCAGCCGAGATCGGGGGTGGGGCACTGAAGCTTTCTTT. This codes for CASSRDRGWGTEAFF.